This TCR beta chain is drawn from a study of PD-L1 blockade in urothelial cancer. It was locally advanced or metastatic urothelial carcinoma that patients had. There were between 1 and 8 samples from each patient, taken pretreatment and on-treatment. The protocol was immunoSEQ multiplex PCR, while the TCRdb copy is restricted to in-frame clones and leaves out a portion. This sample has tens of thousands of clones, with approximately 81% found just once. The receptor's source is a man in his sixties or seventies with urothelial cancer. This sample comprised PBMCs, obtained around atezolizumab (anti-PD-L1) treatment.

CDR3 DNA: TGTGCCAGCAGTTTATTTGGGGCGGGAGGGCCGGTTACGCAGTATTTT. This gives the protein CASSLFGAGGPVTQYF. V gene TRBV27 combines with J gene TRBJ2-3; TRBD2 matches 9 bases. The CDR3 covers 16 residues. V shed 1 base and J 8 bases; nucleotides not matched to a gene: 10. The germline V gene has CDR1 MNHEY and CDR2 SMNVEV (reference sequence).